What follows are 20 T cell receptor beta chains derived from one specimen sequenced in a study of cytomegalovirus exposure and HLA in healthy donors (dated by TCRdb to the late 2010s). The library was obtained by the immunoSEQ multiplex PCR assay. For the multiplex PCR, a mixture combining 60 forward primers for TCR Vbeta segments and 13 reverse primers for TCR Jbeta segments was used. TCRdb holds this immuneACCESS table with in-frame rearrangements only. Some clones are missing; in checked studies, unresolved V genes explain under half, and the rest has no known cause. The sample table lists 150,000 to 200,000 clones, approximately 77% of them with a count of one. Together, the top ten hold approximately 2.3% of the sample. Sample: PBMCs. These receptor sequences come from a man over 45 in good health and CMV-seropositive.

The V call is TRBV18, the J call TRBJ2-1; possible D gene TRBD2, 5 bases. This CDR3 has 13 residues. V shed 3 bases and J shed 6 bases, with 9 bases lying between them. From germline, CDR1 is KGHSH and CDR2 LQKENI. This CDR3 is CASSPLLVNEQFF. CDR3 sequence (DNA): TGTGCCAGCTCACCGCTACTAGTCAATGAGCAGTTCTTC.

The chain is built from TRBV29-1 and TRBJ2-5, with 9 positions matching TRBD1. V was pared by 7 bases and J by 3 bases, with 6 bases of the junction left unmatched. This CDR3 is 13 amino acids long. The germline V gene has CDR1 SQVTM and CDR2 ANQGSEA. For the CDR3, the DNA is TGCAGCGGGTGGGACAGGGTGGAAGAGACCCAGTACTTC. Protein: CSGWDRVEETQYF. The full variable domain, in which reference TRBV29-1 and TRBJ2-5 provide the parts outside the CDR3, is SAVISQKPSRDICQRGTSLTIQCQVDSQVTMMFWYRQQPGQSLTLIATANQGSEATYESGFVIDKFPISRPNLTFSTLTVSNMSPEDSSIYLCSGWDRVEETQYFGPGTRLLVL.

The chain carries TRBV4-1 and TRBJ2-3; 10 bases fit TRBD2. V lost 0 bases, J lost 6 bases, and 3 bases stayed unmatched. The CDR3 is made up of 15 amino acids. Germline V CDR1 and CDR2: MGHRA, YSYEKL. The CDR3 sequence is CASSQEAAGGDTQYF. The DNA of the CDR3 is TGCGCCAGCAGCCAAGAAGCAGCGGGGGGGGATACGCAGTATTTT.

The gene calls are TRBV5-1 and TRBJ2-7; a weak D match, TRBD1 (6 bases). Trimming stripped 4 bases from V and 0 bases from J, with 11 bases between. Per the germline V gene, CDR1 is SGHRS and CDR2 is YFSETQ. The CDR3 has 14 residues. For the CDR3, the DNA is TGCGCCAGCAGCCCGGACAGTAGCTCCTACGAGCAGTACTTC. Its translation: CASSPDSSSYEQYF.

This clone was counted between two and nine times. The CDR3 DNA is TGCGCCAGCAGCTTGACGGACCCAGGGTACGAGCAGTACTTC. Protein: CASSLTDPGYEQYF. V usage is TRBV5-1 and J usage is TRBJ2-7, with D perhaps TRBD1 (5 bases). The CDR3 consists of 14 residues. V was shortened by 1 base and J by 4 bases, with 12 bases between the two germline ends. CDR1 is SGHRS, CDR2 YFSETQ, per germline.

The rearrangement uses TRBV5-1 and TRBJ2-3; D possibly corresponds to TRBD1 (5 bases). The CDR3 has 14 residues. Trimming removed 1 base at V and 5 bases at J, with 11 bases between. The germline V gene has CDR1 SGHRS and CDR2 YFSETQ. The DNA of the CDR3 is TGCGCCAGCAGCTTGACACCAGGGCTAGATACGCAGTATTTT. Protein sequence: CASSLTPGLDTQYF.

This chain connects TRBV4-1 to TRBJ1-2; 7 bases match TRBD1. Germline V lookup: CDR1 MGHRA, CDR2 YSYEKL. CDR3 length: 16 residues. Trimming removed 1 base from V and 4 bases from J; junction bases left unmatched: 9. The CDR3 coding sequence is TGCGCCAGCAGCCAAGTTAAGACAGGGCCACTCTATGGCTACACCTTC. It encodes CASSQVKTGPLYGYTF.

About this clone itself: Other DNA variants within this sample encode the same CDR3. This rearrangement joins TRBV5-1 to TRBJ1-1; D is undetermined. Looked up from germline, CDR1 is SGHRS and CDR2 is YFSETQ. The ends were cut back, 0 bases at V and 1 base at J, with 7 bases in the middle. The CDR3 sequence is 14 residues long. The CDR3 DNA sequence: TGCGCCAGCAGCTTGGGCGCCGCGAACACTGAAGCTTTCTTT. Translation gives CASSLGAANTEAFF.

This chain links TRBV7-2 with TRBJ2-2; D remains ambiguous. There are 17 residues in the CDR3. The germline CDR1 and CDR2 sequences are SGHTA and FQGNSA. V lost 2 bases to trimming and J lost 0 bases, with 13 bases between them. The CDR3 region is CASSLMVALANTGELFF. The CDR3 nucleotides read TGTGCCAGCAGCTTAATGGTCGCCCTAGCGAACACCGGGGAGCTGTTTTTT. Together with reference TRBV7-2 and TRBJ2-2, the CDR3 gives the full variable domain: GAGVSQSPSNKVTEKGKDVELRCDPISGHTALYWYRQSLGQGLEFLIYFQGNSAPDKSGLPSDRFSAERTGGSVSTLTIQRTQQEDSAVYLCASSLMVALANTGELFFGEGSRLTVL.

The chain employs TRBV19 and TRBJ1-1, with TRBD1 as a possible D gene (6 bases). V dropped 4 bases and J dropped 4 bases, with 16 bases sitting between them. This CDR3 comprises 15 residues. The germline CDR1 and CDR2 sequences are LNHDA and SQIVND (reference sequence). The chain's CDR3 is CASSTYTGLGTEAFF. The DNA for the CDR3 is TGTGCCAGTAGTACATATACAGGGTTGGGCACTGAAGCTTTCTTT.

This chain links TRBV2 with TRBJ1-1; TRBD1 matches 7 bases. V lost 5 bases, J lost 4 bases, and 10 bases stayed unmatched. Germline loops: CDR1 SNHLY, CDR2 FYNNEI. This CDR3 is built from 15 residues. CDR3 residues: CASSLRQGLVTEAFF. Written as DNA, the CDR3 is TGTGCCAGCAGTCTAAGACAGGGACTAGTCACTGAAGCTTTCTTT. The whole variable domain, filled in from reference TRBV2 and TRBJ1-1, reads EPEVTQTPSHQVTQMGQEVILRCVPISNHLYFYWYRQILGQKVEFLVSFYNNEISEKSEIFDDQFSVERPDGSNFTLKIRSTKLEDSAMYFCASSLRQGLVTEAFFGQGTRLTVV.

This rearrangement joins TRBV5-1 to TRBJ2-5; 8 nucleotides agree with TRBD1. The V and J ends lost 0 bases and 1 base, in that order; junction bases with no gene match: 2. This CDR3 is 15 amino acids long. Germline loops: CDR1 SGHRS, CDR2 YFSETQ. CDR3 nucleotide sequence: TGCGCCAGCAGCTTGGATACAGGGGGCCAAGAGACCCAGTACTTC. Its protein is CASSLDTGGQETQYF.

V usage is TRBV10-3 and J usage is TRBJ1-6; D is unresolved. V was shortened by 3 bases and J by 10 bases, with 16 bases between the two germline ends. From germline, CDR1 is ENHRY and CDR2 SYGVKD. The length of the CDR3 is 15 residues. As DNA, the CDR3 is TGTGCCATCAGTGACACGTCGGGGTACGGCTCACCCCTCCACTTT. This gives the protein CAISDTSGYGSPLHF.

The J gene is TRBJ2-2, the V gene TRBV5-4; D is undetermined. The length of the CDR3 is 17 residues. V lost 0 bases and J 1 base, leaving 13 bases between the germline ends. Germline CDR1 and CDR2: SGHNT and YYREEE (reference sequence). The chain's CDR3 is CASSLGQASLNTGELFF. DNA for the CDR3: TGTGCCAGCAGCTTGGGTCAGGCTTCTCTGAACACCGGGGAGCTGTTTTTT. Complete variable domain (other parts from reference TRBV5-4 and TRBJ2-2): ETGVTQSPTHLIKTRGQQVTLRCSSQSGHNTVSWYQQALGQGPQFIFQYYREEENGRGNFPPRFSGLQFPNYSSELNVNALELDDSALYLCASSLGQASLNTGELFFGEGSRLTVL.

The chain recombines TRBV7-8 with TRBJ2-1; TRBD2 matches 13 bases. Germline V gives CDR1 SGHVS, CDR2 FQNEAQ. V lost 5 bases, J lost 7 bases, and 14 bases stayed unmatched. This CDR3 is built from 18 residues. CDR3 residues: CASSAGTSGDYKGNEQFF. In DNA, the CDR3 is TGTGCCAGCAGCGCCGGGACTAGCGGGGACTATAAGGGGAATGAGCAGTTCTTC.

The chain has TRBV6-5 and TRBJ1-6; unclear D gene. The V and J ends lost 5 bases and 6 bases respectively, with 14 bases between them. The CDR3 loop spans 15 amino acids. Germline V lookup: CDR1 MNHEY, CDR2 SVGAGI. This chain's CDR3 is CASSPPPSGNSPLHF. CDR3 DNA: TGTGCCAGCAGTCCCCCCCCCTCGGGTAATTCACCCCTCCACTTT.

V and J are TRBV5-4 and TRBJ2-3; TRBD1 aligns across 9 bases. The germline CDR1 and CDR2 sequences are SGHNT and YYREEE (reference sequence). V dropped 3 bases and J dropped 4; count of bases not matched to a gene: 3. The CDR3 runs 14 residues. CDR3 sequence (DNA): TGTGCCAGCAGCTCCGGACAGGGGCCAGATACGCAGTATTTT. Its translation is CASSSGQGPDTQYF.

The CDR3 loop reads CASSARDRGYTEAFF. CDR3 sequence (DNA): TGTGCCAGCAGTGCCCGGGACAGGGGGTACACTGAAGCTTTCTTT. The gene calls are TRBV6-1 and TRBJ1-1, with 11 positions matching TRBD1. Per germline, CDR1 MNHNS and CDR2 SASEGT. CDR3 size: 15 residues. The V segment lost 4 bases and the J segment 3 bases; nucleotides outside the gene matches: 4.

The chain carries TRBV10-1 and TRBJ1-1; TRBD1 aligns across 9 bases. The V and J ends lost 2 bases and 4 bases, in that order; junction bases with no gene match: 11. CDR3 length equals 17 residues. The germline V gene has CDR1 WNHNN and CDR2 SYGVQD (reference sequence). Written as DNA, the CDR3 is TGCGCCAGCAGTGAGAAACAGGGGGCAATCCCGGGCACTGAAGCTTTCTTT. Amino acid sequence: CASSEKQGAIPGTEAFF.

The CDR3 region is CASSQVWGTGNEQFF. CDR3 sequence (DNA): TGTGCCAGCAGCCAAGTCTGGGGGACAGGTAATGAGCAGTTCTTC. The chain couples TRBV4-2 to TRBJ2-1; TRBD1 aligns across 8 bases. V shed 1 base, J shed 7 bases, and the junction held 6 bases outside the gene matches. The V gene's germline CDR1 is LGHNA and CDR2 YNFKEQ. There are 15 residues in the CDR3.